This TCR beta chain was retrieved from a study of beta chain features in type 1 diabetes. Overall study findings and caveats: In these data, an HLA type influence on TCRB rearrangement remained unresolved. Shorter TCRB CDR3s, moderately but significantly so, marked every one of the four CD4+ subsets in Type 1 diabetes patients.

V lost 4 bases, J lost 0 bases, and 7 bases lay in between. The CDR3 is made up of 12 amino acids. Germline assignment: CDR1 SQVTM and CDR2 ANQGSEA. Of note for this clone: Its antigen is undetermined. This same CDR3 is encoded by further DNA sequences in the sample.

The authors reverse transcribed all of the isolated RNA, so sequencing captured expressed TCRB transcripts. Assay: immunoSEQ multiplex PCR; the TCRdb copy retains only in-frame clones and omits some. This table has some 360,000 clones, around a tenth appearing once. In total, each donor contributed a single heparinised blood draw that averaged approximately 120 mL. Via CD45RO/CCR7/CD25/CD127/CD95/CD27, cells of the CD4+ naive, central memory, regulatory and stem cell-like memory subsets were sorted. The sample taken for sequencing was central memory CD4+ T cells from blood. The V and J genes are TRBV29-1 and TRBJ2-7; D unresolved. This clonotype originated in a man aged 25 to 45 with type 1 diabetes. The CDR3 loop is CSVAASSYEQYF. DNA of the CDR3: TGCAGCGTTGCCGCCAGCTCCTACGAGCAGTACTTC.